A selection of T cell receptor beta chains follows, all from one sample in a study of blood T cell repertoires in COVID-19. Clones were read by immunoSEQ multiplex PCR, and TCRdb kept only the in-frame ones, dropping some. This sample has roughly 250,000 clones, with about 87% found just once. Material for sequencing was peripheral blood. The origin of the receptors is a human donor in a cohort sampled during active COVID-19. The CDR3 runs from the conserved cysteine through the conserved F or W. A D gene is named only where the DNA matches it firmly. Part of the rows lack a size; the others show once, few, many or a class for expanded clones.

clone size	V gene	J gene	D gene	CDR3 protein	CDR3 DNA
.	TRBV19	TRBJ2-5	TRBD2	CATAGGRLGETQYF	TGTGCCACCGCGGGGGGCCGCCTAGGGGAGACCCAGTACTTC
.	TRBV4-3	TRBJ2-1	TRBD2	CASSQGSGGSYNEQFF	TGCGCCAGCAGCCAGGGTAGCGGGGGGTCCTACAATGAGCAGTTCTTC
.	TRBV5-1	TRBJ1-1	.	CASSLGQSLSTEAFF	TGCGCCAGCAGCTTGGGACAGTCTCTCAGCACTGAAGCTTTCTTT
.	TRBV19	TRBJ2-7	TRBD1	CASSPSGTGRSYEQYF	TGTGCCAGTAGCCCCTCCGGGACAGGGAGATCCTACGAGCAGTACTTC
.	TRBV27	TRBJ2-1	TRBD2	CASGRGLAVYNEQFF	TGTGCCAGCGGCAGAGGACTAGCGGTTTACAATGAGCAGTTCTTC
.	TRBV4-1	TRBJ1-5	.	CASSQVGGANQPQHF	TGCGCCAGCAGCCAAGTCGGAGGGGCCAATCAGCCCCAGCATTTT
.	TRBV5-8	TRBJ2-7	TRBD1	CASSLRGLSYEQYF	TGTGCCAGCAGTCTGAGGGGGCTCTCCTACGAGCAGTACTTC
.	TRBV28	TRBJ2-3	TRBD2	CASRPRKKLAGGHGTQYF	TGTGCCAGCAGGCCCAGGAAAAAACTAGCGGGGGGCCATGGTACGCAGTATTTT
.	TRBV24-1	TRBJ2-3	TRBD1	CATSDPGQGTDTQYF	TGTGCCACCAGTGACCCGGGACAGGGGACAGATACGCAGTATTTT
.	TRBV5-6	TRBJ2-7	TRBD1	CASSLGTGQGVYEQYF	TGTGCCAGCAGCTTGGGTACGGGACAGGGGGTCTACGAGCAGTACTTC
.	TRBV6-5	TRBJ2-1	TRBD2	CASSFSRGDNEQFF	TGTGCCAGCAGTTTTAGTCGGGGGGACAATGAGCAGTTCTTC
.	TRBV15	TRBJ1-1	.	CATSRTVGARINTEAFF	TGTGCCACCAGCAGAACCGTGGGGGCAAGGATCAACACTGAAGCTTTCTTT
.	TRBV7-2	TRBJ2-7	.	CASSLAVERQYF	TGTGCCAGCAGCTTAGCAGTTGAGCGGCAGTACTTC
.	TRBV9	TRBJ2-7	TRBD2	CASSPGGGYEQYF	TGTGCCAGCAGCCCCGGGGGGGGCTACGAGCAGTACTTC
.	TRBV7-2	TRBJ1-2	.	CASSSPGTGSVNTF	TGTGCCAGCAGCTCCCCGGGAACGGGTTCAGTTAACACCTTC
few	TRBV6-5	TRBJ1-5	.	CASSYDRWQPQHF	TGTGCCAGCAGTTACGATCGGTGGCAGCCCCAGCATTTT
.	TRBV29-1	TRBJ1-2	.	CSVDTNSGYTF	TGCAGCGTTGACACCAACTCCGGCTACACCTTC
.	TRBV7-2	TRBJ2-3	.	CASSLVRSSTDTQYF	TGTGCCAGCAGCTTAGTGCGGAGTAGCACAGATACGCAGTATTTT
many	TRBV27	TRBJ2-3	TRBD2	CASRRQRETTDTQYF	TGTGCCAGCCGTCGCCAGCGGGAGACCACAGATACGCAGTATTTT
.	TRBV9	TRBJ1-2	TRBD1	CASSAPSTGGNYGYTF	TGTGCCAGCAGCGCCCCCTCGACAGGGGGGAATTATGGCTACACCTTC